The text below deals with one T cell receptor (beta chain). The antigen it recognizes is unknown. No base quality information exists; no much larger clone differs at one position. Additional DNA sequences in this sample encode the identical CDR3. The source of the sample is a study of shared clonotypes between healthy human individuals (dated by TCRdb to the early 2020s). Notes on the research overall: A few men and a couple of women, aged 18 to 49 years, made up the cohort. Between about 0.85 and 8.9 billion PBMCs per donor were obtained by leukapheresis. Blood TCR repertoires of roughly five healthy adults were deeply sequenced to estimate repertoire size and the extent of clonotype sharing between individuals. Libraries were prepared and TCR repertoires were sequenced by different laboratories using diverse techniques, in order to increase sequencing depth and limit assay-specific biases. For each donor, CD4 naive and CD4 memory were each run on three plates, CD8 naive on two plates, and CD8 memory on one plate.

Healthy HIV-negative adults with no recently reported acute infections or vaccinations were included as donors. All donors were Caucasian adults living in Nashville, Tennessee, USA. CD4+ T cells were enriched by magnetic negative selection; naive cells were then positively selected on CD45RA, and the negative fraction formed the memory subset. Blood was obtained by leukapheresis, after which PBMCs were separated by Ficoll-Histopaque density gradient centrifugation and cryopreserved in liquid nitrogen vapor phase. Analytical flow cytometry was used to check the purity and quantity of each magnetically sorted T cell population. Genomic DNA was isolated from every sorted fraction and measured by UV absorbance on a Nanodrop 2000c. What the study reported, not specific to this receptor: Even with the large sequencing depth, rarefaction of the sorted-subset datasets indicated that sequencing was incomplete. Naive subsets generally had larger estimated clonotype richness than memory subsets did. Sharing across a handful of donors was observed for about 5% of naive CD4, about 3.2% of naive CD8, about 2.3% of memory CD4, and less than 0.45% of memory CD8 clonotypes. Pairwise subsampling led to the expectation that sequencing depth would affect the degree of clonotype sharing among donors. Sampling was limited to blood, and TCR repertoires in tissue likely differ from TCR repertoires in blood. Because the study included only a small number of donors, the genetic and exposure-history diversity represented was limited. Compared with non-shared clonotypes, the clonotypes found in all four sorted-subset donors had higher generation probabilities.

CDR3 length: 15 amino acids, cysteine to phenylalanine. The DNA shown is the 45-base CDR3, in frame from base 1. Trimmed from V: 0 bases; trimmed from J: 3 bases; junction bases lacking a gene match: 2. CDR1 and CDR2 (SGHRS, YFSETQ) derive from the germline V gene. TCR CDR3 regions were amplified from genomic DNA by multiplex PCR using the deep immunoSEQ assay. Genomic DNA extracted from each cell subset was distributed evenly over all wells of several immunoSEQ 96-well plates, and each plate served as one replicate. For sorted subsets, each replicate PCR was loaded with about 200 ng genomic DNA, equivalent to about 30,000 T cell genomes. Purified libraries were quantified with a Qubit 3.0 fluorometer, sized on a Bioanalyzer 2100, and re-quantified with the KAPA Library Quantification kit. Every immunoSEQ 96-well plate was sequenced on a separate single-read 150-cycle Illumina NextSeq 550 flow cell. The study's processing was this. Because only junctional sequences without quality scores were contained in the immunoSEQ output, filtering matching that applied to full-length reads could not be performed. To assign V/J genes and CDR3, sequences were annotated against IMGT germline references using PyIR, a Python wrapper for IgBLAST v1.9. Reads were filtered out if the reads had weak V/J assignments (E-value above 1e-6), no CDR3, stop codons, out-of-frame junctions, or ambiguous translated residues. V3J clonotypes were defined by identical inferred V gene, J gene, and CDR3 amino acid sequence. To compute the percentage overlap between repertoires, the number of shared unique clonotypes was divided by the size of the smaller repertoire. Richness of each repertoire was evaluated using RTK rarefaction, the Chao1 estimator, and Recon v2.1 estimates of unobserved clonotypes. Generation probabilities were computed with OLGA for all TCRbeta clonotypes obtained by the gDNA method from a handful of donors. Here the immuneACCESS table is served through TCRdb, limited to in-frame sequences with V and J called. Missing clones are a known gap in these copies; in checked studies unresolved V genes cover under half, and the rest lacks a known reason. The V and J calls and clone size were taken over from that table, and D and trimming were inferred from the DNA. The sample includes about 2.3 million clones, with more than 85% observed a single time. Roughly 0.36% of the sample comes from the top ten.

The source of this sequence is a man aged 18 to 30 in good health. Some clones in this sample may be carry-over from other donors' samples. Sample: naive CD4+ T cells from PBMCs. Reading the label with the study, this specimen's cell subset or site is: CD45RA+ positively selected. The chain employs TRBV5-1 and TRBJ2-1; TRBD2 matches 8 bases in the middle. The CDR3 has the sequence CASSLAAGVYNEQFF. DNA sequence: TGCGCCAGCAGCTTGGCAGCGGGAGTCTACAATGAGCAGTTCTTC.